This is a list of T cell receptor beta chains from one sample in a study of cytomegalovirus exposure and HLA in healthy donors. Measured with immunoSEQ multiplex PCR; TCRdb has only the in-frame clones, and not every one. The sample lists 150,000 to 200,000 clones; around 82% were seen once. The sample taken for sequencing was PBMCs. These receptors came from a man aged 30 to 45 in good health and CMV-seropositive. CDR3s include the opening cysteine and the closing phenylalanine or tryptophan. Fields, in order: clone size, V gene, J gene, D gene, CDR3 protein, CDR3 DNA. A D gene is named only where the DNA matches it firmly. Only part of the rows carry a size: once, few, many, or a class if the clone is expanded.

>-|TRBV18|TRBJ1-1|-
CASSPPQGSFDTEAFF
TGTGCCAGCTCACCACCACAGGGCTCGTTCGACACTGAAGCTTTCTTT
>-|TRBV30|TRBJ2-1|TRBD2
CAWNGGSSYNEQFF
TGTGCCTGGAATGGCGGGAGCTCCTACAATGAGCAGTTCTTC
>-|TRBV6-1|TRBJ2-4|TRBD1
CASSDWDRQNIQYF
TGTGCCAGCAGTGATTGGGACAGACAAAACATTCAGTACTTC
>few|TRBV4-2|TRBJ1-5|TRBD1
CASSQATGNLHF
TGTGCCAGCAGCCAGGCGACAGGGAACTTGCATTTT
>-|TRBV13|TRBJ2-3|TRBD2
CASSFDAGGNPDTQYF
TGTGCCAGCAGCTTTGATGCGGGAGGCAACCCAGATACGCAGTATTTT
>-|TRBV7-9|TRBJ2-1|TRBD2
CASSLGPGGRNEQFF
TGTGCCAGCAGCTTAGGGCCGGGGGGGCGGAATGAGCAGTTCTTC
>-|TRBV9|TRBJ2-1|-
CASSEITGGQDEQFF
TGTGCCAGCAGCGAAATCACTGGGGGACAAGATGAGCAGTTCTTC
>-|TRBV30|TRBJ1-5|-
CAWTTSGQPQHF
TGTGCCTGGACAACCTCTGGCCAGCCCCAGCATTTT
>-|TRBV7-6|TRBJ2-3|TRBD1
CASSFVGTGPTDTQYF
TGTGCCAGCAGCTTCGTTGGGACAGGGCCCACAGATACGCAGTATTTT
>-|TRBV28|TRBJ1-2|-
CASSLLSETATNYGYTF
TGTGCCAGCAGTTTACTGTCTGAGACAGCAACTAACTATGGCTACACCTTC
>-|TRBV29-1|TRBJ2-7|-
CSVEDSGTSSYEQYF
TGCAGCGTTGAAGATTCCGGGACTTCCTCCTACGAGCAGTACTTC
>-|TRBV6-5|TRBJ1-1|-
CASRLTSGINTEAFF
TGTGCCAGCAGGTTGACCTCCGGGATAAACACTGAAGCTTTCTTT
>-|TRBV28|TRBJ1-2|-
CASSLAGLGYTF
TGTGCCAGCAGTTTAGCAGGGCTTGGCTACACCTTC
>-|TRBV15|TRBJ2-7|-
CATSRDQWQGYEQYF
TGTGCCACCAGCAGAGATCAGTGGCAGGGCTACGAGCAGTACTTC
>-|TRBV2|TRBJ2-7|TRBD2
CAHISLAGAQSYEQYF
TGTGCCCACATCTCGCTAGCGGGGGCCCAATCCTACGAGCAGTACTTC
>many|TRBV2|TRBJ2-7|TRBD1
CASRAGTASYEQYF
TGTGCCAGCCGGGCCGGGACAGCCTCCTACGAGCAGTACTTC
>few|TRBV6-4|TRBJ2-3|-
CASSASGGAADTQYF
TGTGCCAGCAGTGCCTCAGGGGGGGCAGCAGATACGCAGTATTTT
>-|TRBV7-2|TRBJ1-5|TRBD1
CASSLVGTGGNQPQHF
TGTGCCAGCAGCTTAGTAGGGACAGGGGGCAATCAGCCCCAGCATTTT
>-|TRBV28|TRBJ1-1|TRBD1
CASSLGAGTVNTEAFF
TGTGCCAGCAGTTTAGGGGCAGGGACAGTGAACACTGAAGCTTTCTTT